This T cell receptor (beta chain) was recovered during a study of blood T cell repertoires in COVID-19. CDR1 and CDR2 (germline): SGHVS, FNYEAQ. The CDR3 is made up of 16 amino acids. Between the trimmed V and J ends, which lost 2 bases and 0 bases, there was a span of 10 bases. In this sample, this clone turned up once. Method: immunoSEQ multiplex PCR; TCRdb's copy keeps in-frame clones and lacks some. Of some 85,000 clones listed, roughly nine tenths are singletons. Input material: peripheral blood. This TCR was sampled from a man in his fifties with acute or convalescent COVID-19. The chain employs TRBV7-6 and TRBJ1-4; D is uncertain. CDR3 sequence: CASSLLPQATNEKLFF. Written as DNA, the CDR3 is TGTGCCAGCAGCTTATTACCGCAGGCAACTAATGAAAAACTGTTTTTT.